A selection of T cell receptor beta chains follows, all from one sample in a study of molecular identifiers for immune sequencing clone quantification. TCRdb used MiXCR to reprocess the PCR reads, holding one entry per CDR3 protein. The profile shows 490,000 or so distinct CDR3 sequences, roughly a fifth of them singletons. Material: naive CD8+ T cells from blood, with Jurkat cell RNA spiked in. The source of these receptors is a human donor in good health. Some libraries in this study had Jurkat cell RNA spiked in. Both conserved end residues are part of each CDR3.

>TRBJ2-2|TRBV2
CASSDRWTAMRKTGELFF
>TRBJ1-2|TRBV29-1
CSVEGTLDYGYTF
>TRBJ2-5|TRBV7-9
CASSTGPAGGPETQYF
>TRBJ2-2|TRBV27
CASSPRQVRNTGELFF
>TRBJ1-1|TRBV14
CASSQVVGTVYTEAFF
>TRBJ1-1|TRBV30
CAWSVGLGNTEAFF
>TRBJ2-7|TRBV27
CASSSYRDTYEQYF
>TRBJ2-3|TRBV27
CASSHLTDTQYF
>TRBJ2-7|TRBV7-3
CASSFLAGEAYEQYF
>TRBJ2-5|TRBV12-3/TRBV12-4
CASSQTGTPETQYF
>TRBJ2-5|TRBV4-3
CASSQGIAQETQYF
>TRBJ1-6|TRBV27
CASSLRTGADSPLHF
>TRBJ2-5|TRBV5-4
CASSLKGQEQETQYF
>TRBJ2-7|TRBV7-8
CASSLEVTGLYEQYF
>TRBJ2-7|TRBV4-1
CASSQERQSSYEQYF
>TRBJ2-3|TRBV27
CASSSGLAGPTDTQYF
>TRBJ2-3|TRBV7-9
CASSLAWGSTSTDTQYF
>TRBJ2-7|TRBV19
CASSPGARLTYEQYF
>TRBJ1-5|TRBV5-8
CASSFRGQGSNQPQHF
>TRBJ2-1|TRBV10-3
CAISEQTRFDEQFF
>TRBJ2-2|TRBV7-9
CASSLGHTGELFF
>TRBJ2-1|TRBV28
CASSFSRGNEQFF
>TRBJ2-1|TRBV30
CAWSVGQLNNEQFF
>TRBJ2-3|TRBV24-1
CATGLGTDTQYF
>TRBJ1-1|TRBV29-1
CSVASGTGGTEAFF
>TRBJ1-5|TRBV25-1
CARVPGPENQPQHF
>TRBJ1-1|TRBV10-3
CAISVELGYIMNTEAFF
>TRBJ2-5|TRBV7-6
CASSLVGPAGALETQYF
>TRBJ2-3|TRBV6-2/TRBV6-3
CASSLRVSGDTQYF
>TRBJ1-4|TRBV6-5
CASSPSTATNEKLFF
>TRBJ2-4|TRBV15
CATSGRDGSKNIQYF
>TRBJ1-4|TRBV28
CASSLGTRKLFF
>TRBJ2-7|TRBV24-1
CATSDLWSGVQYF
>TRBJ2-5|TRBV4-3
CASSQDRTGAPGQYF
>TRBJ2-7|TRBV27
CASSLVGTSSYEQYF
>TRBJ2-7|TRBV6-5
CASSYLAGAPYEQYF
>TRBJ2-5|TRBV7-2
CASSLPDRGPETQYF
>TRBJ2-7|TRBV27
CASGAQRGYEQYF
>TRBJ2-7|TRBV14
CASSQGGRPYEQYF
>TRBJ2-3|TRBV20-1
CSAWTGSTDTQYF
>TRBJ2-5|TRBV6-5
CASSPSHPDLYTSETQYF
>TRBJ2-4|TRBV24-1
CATSDLQVQYF
>TRBJ2-2|TRBV19
CASSAINPGELFF
>TRBJ2-7|TRBV7-2
CASSFRGNSYEQYF
>TRBJ2-3|TRBV30
CAWSVGGASTDTQYF
>TRBJ1-2|TRBV6-2/TRBV6-3
CASSESTQTGYTF
>TRBJ2-2|TRBV12-3/TRBV12-4
CASSFTAPGELFF
>TRBJ2-7|TRBV7-2
CASSLGGTGLYEQYF
>TRBJ2-7|TRBV9
CASSVDGGRAYEQYF
>TRBJ2-7|TRBV6-2/TRBV6-3
CASIKGPRTSGNSEQYF
>TRBJ2-1|TRBV29-1
CSVENDNEQFF